Following are 21 T cell receptor beta chains from one sample sequenced in a study of glioma-infiltrating T cells after dendritic cell vaccination. Assay: immunoSEQ multiplex PCR; the TCRdb copy retains only in-frame clones and omits some. In the table there are more than 95,000 clones, 81% of which are singletons. Here the sequenced sample was blood, taken before dendritic cell vaccination. The receptors stem from a human donor with glioblastoma.

The rearrangement links TRBV7-8 to TRBJ1-1, with D unresolved. CDR1 is SGHVS, CDR2 FQNEAQ, per germline. The V end was cut by 1 base, the J end by 6 bases, with 6 bases between. There are 12 residues in the CDR3. CDR3 residues: CASSLDVSEAFF. CDR3 sequence (DNA): TGTGCCAGCAGCTTAGATGTCTCTGAAGCTTTCTTT. The complete variable domain, with remaining parts taken from reference TRBV7-8 and TRBJ1-1, reads GAGVSQSPRYKVAKRGQDVALRCDPISGHVSLFWYQQALGQGPEFLTYFQNEAQLDKSGLPSDRFFAERPEGSVSTLKIQRTQQEDSAVYLCASSLDVSEAFFGQGTRLTVV.

This chain links TRBV7-2 with TRBJ2-1; 11 nucleotides agree with TRBD2. This CDR3 is built from 17 residues. The V segment lost 1 base and the J segment 7 bases; nucleotides outside the gene matches: 9. The germline V gene encodes CDR1 SGHTA and CDR2 FQGNSA. Here the CDR3 reads CASSLVAVAGGPNEQFF. CDR3 nucleotides: TGTGCCAGCAGCTTAGTCGCAGTAGCGGGAGGGCCAAATGAGCAGTTCTTC.

This sequence joins TRBV18 and TRBJ1-1, with 7 bases that match TRBD1. Trimming took 5 bases from V and 1 from J; bases not matched to a gene: 10. The CDR3 contains 16 residues. Germline assignment: CDR1 KGHSH and CDR2 LQKENI. The CDR3 DNA sequence: TGTGCCAGCTCAAGGGACAGCCGAAGCAGGAACACTGAAGCTTTCTTT. This translates into CASSRDSRSRNTEAFF. The variable domain in full, completed from reference TRBV18 and TRBJ1-1, reads NAGVMQNPRHLVRRRGQEARLRCSPMKGHSHVYWYRQLPEEGLKFMVYLQKENIIDESGMPKERFSAEFPKEGPSILRIQQVVRGDSAAYFCASSRDSRSRNTEAFFGQGTRLTVV.

CDR3 amino acids: CASSKVLPRGLFRISYNSPLHF. The CDR3 DNA follows: TGTGCCAGCAGCAAAGTCTTGCCCAGGGGGTTATTCAGAATCTCCTATAATTCACCCCTCCACTTT. The chain carries TRBV21-1 and TRBJ1-6; the table assigns TRBD1, which was not confirmed against the DNA. TRBV21-1 is designated a pseudogene. The length of the CDR3 is 22 residues.

This clone appeared a single time. This chain joins TRBV7-6 and TRBJ2-7; 8 bases are a match to TRBD2. Per germline, CDR1 SGHVS and CDR2 FNYEAQ. The CDR3 totals 16 residues. The V gene end was trimmed by 4 bases and the J gene end by 0 bases; junction bases not matched to a gene: 8. The CDR3 DNA reads as TGTGCCAGCAGCTCTAGTGGAGCGGGGGCCTCCTACGAGCAGTACTTC. As protein: CASSSSGAGASYEQYF.

This clone was seen more than once but under ten times. This sequence joins TRBV10-3 and TRBJ1-2; 7 bases fit TRBD1. The V gene's germline CDR1 is ENHRY and CDR2 SYGVKD. The CDR3 loop spans 15 amino acids. V was pared by 5 bases and J by 0 bases, with 6 bases of the junction left unmatched. This chain's CDR3 is CAISQTDRTNYGYTF. In nucleotides, the CDR3 is TGTGCCATCAGTCAAACGGACAGGACTAACTATGGCTACACCTTC.

The V and J genes are TRBV7-9 and TRBJ1-4; 10 nucleotides match TRBD1. After removal of 0 bases from V and 7 bases from J, the junction contained 5 bases not matched to a gene. The CDR3 totals 16 residues. CDR1 is SEHNR, CDR2 FQNEAQ, per germline (reference sequence). CDR3 amino acids: CASSLARQGAGEKLFF. The CDR3 coding sequence is TGTGCCAGCAGCTTAGCCCGACAGGGGGCGGGTGAAAAACTGTTTTTT. Supplemented by reference TRBV7-9 and TRBJ1-4, the full variable domain reads DTGVSQNPRHKITKRGQNVTFRCDPISEHNRLYWYRQTLGQGPEFLTYFQNEAQLEKSRLLSDRFSAERPKGSFSTLEIQRTEQGDSAMYLCASSLARQGAGEKLFFGSGTQLSVL.

On this clone: The same CDR3 is also encoded by other DNA sequences in this sample. The chain uses TRBV5-1 and TRBJ2-2; a possible D gene is TRBD1 (5 bases). In germline, CDR1 is SGHRS, CDR2 YFSETQ. V was trimmed by 4 bases and J by 1 base, leaving 8 bases between them. The CDR3 extends over 14 amino acids. CDR3 in DNA: TGCGCCAGCAGCCTCGGACAGAACACCGGGGAGCTGTTTTTT. As protein: CASSLGQNTGELFF.

The V gene is TRBV6-1, the J gene TRBJ1-2, with a possible D match to TRBD1 (5 bases). Germline-derived CDR1 and CDR2 are MNHNS and SASEGT. The V gene lost 3 bases and the J gene lost 0 bases, with 17 bases spanning the gap. The length of the CDR3 is 17 residues. CDR3 residues: CASSDPAGQGTNYGYTF. In nucleotides, the CDR3 is TGTGCCAGCAGTGATCCCGCCGGACAAGGCACTAACTATGGCTACACCTTC.

DNA for the CDR3: TGTGCCAGCAGCCTTCCAGAGAGAGAGGATGGCTACACCTTC. Protein sequence: CASSLPEREDGYTF. The chain has TRBV4-2 and TRBJ1-2; no firm D call. The length of the CDR3 is 14 residues. Germline V gene sequence: CDR1 LGHNA, CDR2 YNFKEQ. V dropped 4 bases and J dropped 6 bases, with 15 bases sitting between them.

The chain recombines TRBV5-5 with TRBJ2-7; D not resolved. The ends were cut back, 4 bases at V and 2 bases at J, with 7 bases in the middle. The CDR3 has 12 residues. Germline V gene data show CDR1 as SGHKS and CDR2 as YYEKEE (reference sequence). The CDR3 region is CASSPTAYEQYF. CDR3 nucleotide sequence: TGTGCCAGCAGCCCTACCGCCTACGAGCAGTACTTC.

The rearrangement uses TRBV27 and TRBJ1-1; TRBD1 aligns across 7 bases. The CDR3 runs 13 residues. Germline trimming cut 5 bases from V and 6 bases from J; bases unmatched to any gene: 6. CDR1 and CDR2 from the germline V gene are MNHEY and SMNVEV (reference sequence). The CDR3 region has the DNA TGTGCCAGCAGTAACACAGGGGCGTCTGAAGCTTTCTTT. Translated, it gives CASSNTGASEAFF.

V gene TRBV4-1 combines with J gene TRBJ1-5, with 7 nucleotides matching TRBD1. Germline CDR1 and CDR2: MGHRA and YSYEKL. The CDR3 is made up of 20 amino acids. V trimming: 3 bases; J trimming: 3 bases; junction bases outside the gene matches: 20. The CDR3 DNA is TGCGCCAGCAGCCATAAAATCACAGGGGCGAACCGACCAAACAATCAGCCCCAGCATTTT. The encoded protein is CASSHKITGANRPNNQPQHF.

This clone was observed a few times. This rearrangement joins TRBV2 to TRBJ1-6, with a possible D match to TRBD1 (5 bases). Looked up from germline, CDR1 is SNHLY and CDR2 is FYNNEI. The CDR3 length is 13 residues. V gave up 3 bases and J gave up 10 bases, with 10 bases separating them. The CDR3 protein is CASSEDIRSPLHF. The CDR3 bases are TGTGCCAGCAGTGAGGACATCCGCTCACCCCTCCACTTT. The full variable domain, rest sourced from reference TRBV2 and TRBJ1-6, is EPEVTQTPSHQVTQMGQEVILRCVPISNHLYFYWYRQILGQKVEFLVSFYNNEISEKSEIFDDQFSVERPDGSNFTLKIRSTKLEDSAMYFCASSEDIRSPLHFGNGTRLTVT.

This clone was recorded once. This chain uses TRBV7-9 with TRBJ2-1; 10 bases line up with TRBD1. This CDR3 comprises 16 residues. Unmatched junction bases numbered 12, after V lost 5 bases and J lost 8 bases. Germline values: CDR1 SEHNR, CDR2 FQNEAQ (reference sequence). The CDR3 reads CASSSRQGAHKDEQFF. Written as DNA, the CDR3 is TGTGCCAGCAGCAGCAGACAGGGGGCGCATAAGGATGAGCAGTTCTTC.

The chain recombines TRBV29-1 with TRBJ1-1; 11 bases align to TRBD1. The length of the CDR3 is 14 residues. Losses at the gene ends were 6 bases for V and 7 bases for J; bases not matched to a gene: 10. From germline, CDR1 is SQVTM and CDR2 ANQGSEA. The DNA of the CDR3 is TGCAGCGTCCTTACAGGACAGGGGGCTCGTGAAGCTTTCTTT. Translating gives CSVLTGQGAREAFF.

This rearrangement joins TRBV18 to TRBJ2-6, with TRBD2 identical over 8 bases. V lost 2 bases, J lost 0 bases, and 6 bases stayed unmatched. The CDR3 has 18 amino acids. Germline assignment: CDR1 KGHSH and CDR2 LQKENI. DNA for the CDR3: TGTGCCAGCTCACCATCGGGGGGGCCTCTCTCTGGGGCCAACGTCCTGACTTTC. The encoded protein is CASSPSGGPLSGANVLTF. Full variable domain (remainder filled in from reference TRBV18 and TRBJ2-6): NAGVMQNPRHLVRRRGQEARLRCSPMKGHSHVYWYRQLPEEGLKFMVYLQKENIIDESGMPKERFSAEFPKEGPSILRIQQVVRGDSAAYFCASSPSGGPLSGANVLTFGAGSRLTVL.

Only a few counts were recorded for this clone. This chain connects TRBV6-1 to TRBJ2-7; 12 bases agree with TRBD1. The junction had 7 bases not matched to a gene; V was cut back by 7 bases and J by 6 bases. The CDR3 length is 14 residues. Germline assignment: CDR1 MNHNS and CDR2 SASEGT. The DNA for the CDR3 is TGTGCCAGCACAAGGGGGACAGGGGGCCGCGAGCAGTACTTC. It encodes CASTRGTGGREQYF.

The chain joins TRBV9 to TRBJ1-4; D may be TRBD1 (6 bases). The V and J ends lost 0 bases and 8 bases respectively, with 14 bases between them. This CDR3 has 15 amino acids. Germline CDR1 SGDLS, CDR2 YYNGEE. In DNA, the CDR3 is TGTGCCAGCAGCGTAGACACAGGCCAGGGGGAAAAACTGTTTTTT. Translation gives CASSVDTGQGEKLFF.

J is TRBJ2-3 and V is TRBV5-5; TRBD1 agrees at 7 bases. CDR1 is SGHKS and CDR2 is YYEKEE in the germline V gene (reference sequence). After removal of 2 bases from V and 0 bases from J, the junction contained 6 bases not matched to a gene. The CDR3 loop spans 16 amino acids. CDR3 sequence reads: CASSLYRDSSTDTQYF. Written as DNA, the CDR3 is TGTGCCAGCAGCTTATACCGGGACAGTAGCACAGATACGCAGTATTTT.

The chain is built from TRBV11-3 and TRBJ1-1, with 10 bases fitting TRBD1. The V segment lost 4 bases and the J segment 6 bases; nucleotides outside the gene matches: 11. CDR1 is SGHNT and CDR2 is YENEEA in the germline V gene. The CDR3 has 16 residues. The CDR3 reads CASSSGGTGEVAEAFF. CDR3 sequence (DNA): TGTGCCAGCAGCTCCGGGGGGACAGGGGAGGTGGCTGAAGCTTTCTTT.